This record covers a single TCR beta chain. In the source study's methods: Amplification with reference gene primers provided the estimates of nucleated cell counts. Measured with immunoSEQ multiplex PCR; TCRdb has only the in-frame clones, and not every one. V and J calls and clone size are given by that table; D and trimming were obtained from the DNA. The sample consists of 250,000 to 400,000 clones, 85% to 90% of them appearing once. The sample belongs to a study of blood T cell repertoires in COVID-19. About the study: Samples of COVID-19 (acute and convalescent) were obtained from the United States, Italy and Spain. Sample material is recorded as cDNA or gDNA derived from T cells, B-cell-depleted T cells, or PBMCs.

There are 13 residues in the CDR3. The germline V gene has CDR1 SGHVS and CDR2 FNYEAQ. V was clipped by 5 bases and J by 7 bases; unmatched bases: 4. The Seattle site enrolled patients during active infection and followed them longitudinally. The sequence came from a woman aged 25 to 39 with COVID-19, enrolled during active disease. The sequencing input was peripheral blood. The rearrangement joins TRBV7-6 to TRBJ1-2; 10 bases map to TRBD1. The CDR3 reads CASSKRDRGGYTF. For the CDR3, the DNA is TGTGCCAGCAGCAAACGGGACAGGGGTGGCTACACCTTC.